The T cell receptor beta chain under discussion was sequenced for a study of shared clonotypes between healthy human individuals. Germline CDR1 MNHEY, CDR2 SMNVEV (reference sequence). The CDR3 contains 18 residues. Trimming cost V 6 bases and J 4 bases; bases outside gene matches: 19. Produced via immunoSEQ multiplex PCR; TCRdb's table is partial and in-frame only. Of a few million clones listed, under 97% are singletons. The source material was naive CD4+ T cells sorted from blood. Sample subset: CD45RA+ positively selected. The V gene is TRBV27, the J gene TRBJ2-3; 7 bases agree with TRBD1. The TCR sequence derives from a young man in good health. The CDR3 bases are TGTGCCAGCAGACAAATAAACGAACAGGGGCGCCCTCCAGATACGCAGTATTTT. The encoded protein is CASRQINEQGRPPDTQYF.